Presented here are 25 T cell receptor beta chains from one specimen sequenced in a study of tumor and adjacent non-tumor tissue in lung cancer. TCRbeta libraries were built with three rounds of nested PCR, modified from ARM-PCR. MiXCR was run by TCRdb on the multiplex PCR reads, yielding one entry per CDR3 protein. The sample lists about 93,000 distinct CDR3 sequences; about 66% were seen once. No cell sorting was done before RNA was extracted from the tissue. Material for sequencing was lung tumor tissue. Source of these receptors: a man aged 60 to 75 with non-small cell lung cancer.

The chain links TRBV10-3 to TRBJ2-1, with 10 bases fitting TRBD2. The CDR3 contains 14 residues. With 5 bases clipped from V and 10 bases from J, the junction kept 8 bases outside the gene matches. The germline V gene has CDR1 ENHRY and CDR2 SYGVKD. The CDR3 DNA follows: TGTGCCATCAGTACCCTAGCGGGAGTTGAGGAGCAGTTCTTC. This gives the protein CAISTLAGVEEQFF.

The table lists this clonotype with a count of one. One end of the junction is discordant with germline, which a read error may explain. The chain joins TRBV6-2 or TRBV6-3 to TRBJ2-3; D is possibly TRBD1 (5 bases). CDR3 length: 14 residues. CDR1 MNHEY and CDR2 SVGEGT come from the germline V gene. The DNA for the CDR3 is TGTGTCAGCAGCCAGACAGCGAGCACAGATCCGCAGTATTTT. This gives the protein CVSSQTASTDPQYF.

The gene calls are TRBV6-5 and TRBJ2-4, with D possibly being TRBD2 (5 bases). The V end lost 7 bases, the J end lost 1 base, and 14 bases lay between the germline ends. The germline V gene has CDR1 MNHEY and CDR2 SVGAGI. There are 15 residues in the CDR3. The CDR3 region is CASIRGGLAKNIQYF. CDR3 DNA: TGTGCCAGCATTCGGGGTGGTCTCGCCAAAAACATTCAGTACTTC.

As concerns this clonotype: This may arise from a read error, as a much more abundant clone is one base away. J is TRBJ2-7 and V is TRBV20-1; D unresolved. The CDR3 is 12 residues long. In germline, CDR1 is DFQATT, CDR2 SNEGSKA (reference sequence). Here the CDR3 DNA reads TGCAGTGTTAGAGATTGGGGATACGAGCAGTACTTC. Amino acid sequence: CSVRDWGYEQYF.

In the case of this clonotype: The junction departs from germline at one end; a sequencing error may be responsible. The chain couples TRBV4-3 to TRBJ2-3; 7 bases map to TRBD2. Germline V gives CDR1 LGHNA, CDR2 YSLEER. The CDR3 sequence is 17 residues long. The DNA of the CDR3 is TGCGCCAGCAACCCGGAAGCGAGTGGGAGGGGCACAGATATGCAGTATTTT. Protein product: CASNPEASGRGTDMQYF.

This clonotype was recorded many times. This chain links TRBV11-2 with TRBJ2-5; D is unclear. CDR1 is SGHAT and CDR2 is FQNNGV in the germline V gene. The CDR3 is 11 amino acids. Trimming pared 4 bases from V and 5 bases from J, leaving 5 bases between. CDR3 loop: CASSSGETQYF. Written as DNA, the CDR3 is TGTGCCAGCAGCTCCGGGGAGACCCAGTACTTC.

V and J are TRBV7-9 and TRBJ2-1; D is possibly TRBD2 (6 bases). There are 12 residues in the CDR3. Germline V lookup: CDR1 SEHNR, CDR2 FQNEAQ (reference sequence). Trimming took 3 bases from V and 14 from J, leaving 14 bases between them. CDR3 in DNA: TGTGCCAGCAGCTTCGCTCGACGGGGGAAGTTCTTC. Amino acid sequence: CASSFARRGKFF.

This clonotype was counted a few times. Germline is not matched at one junction end, which may reflect a read error. In nucleotides, the CDR3 is TGTGCCAACAGCTTAGTGACAGTGGGTACTCACGAGCAGTACTTC. Its protein product is CANSLVTVGTHEQYF. The chain joins TRBV11-1 to TRBJ2-7; maybe TRBD1 (5 bases). The CDR3 covers 15 residues. Germline V lookup: CDR1 SGHAT, CDR2 FQDESV (reference sequence).

Regarding this clonotype: The germline gene is not matched at one end of the junction; a read error may be the cause. J is TRBJ2-1 and V is TRBV29-1, with a tentative D call TRBD2 (6 bases). Germline CDR1 is SQVTM and CDR2 is ANQGSEA. The CDR3 sequence is 16 residues long. In DNA form, the CDR3 reads TGCAGCGTCGAAATAAGTACTAGGGAGGCCTACAATAAGCAGTTCTTC. This encodes CSVEISTREAYNKQFF.

In regard to this clonotype: The junction departs from the called germline gene at one end, perhaps through a read error. The gene calls are TRBV4-2 and TRBJ2-2, with 9 bases matching TRBD2. This CDR3 has 16 residues. Germline V gene lookup returns CDR1 LGHNA and CDR2 YNFKEQ. This CDR3 is CASRQDGSGGIGELFF. The CDR3 DNA reads TGTGCTAGCAGACAAGATGGGAGCGGGGGGATCGGGGAGCTGTTTTTT.

Regarding this clonotype: A much larger clonotype is one base distant, so this may be a read error. This sequence joins TRBV5-1 and TRBJ2-7, with D maybe TRBD2 (6 bases). This CDR3 is 15 amino acids long. The ends were cut back, 0 bases at V and 0 bases at J, with 10 bases in the middle. CDR1 and CDR2 from the germline V gene are SGHRS and YFSETQ. CDR3 residues: CASSLGRGASYEQYF. DNA for the CDR3: TGCGCCAGCAGCTTGGGGAGGGGCGCCTCCTACGAGCAGTACTTC.

This clonotype has at least ten counts. This chain connects TRBV6-1 to TRBJ1-1; D is undetermined. CDR1 and CDR2 from the germline V gene are MNHNS and SASEGT. Trimming left V 6 bases short and J 0 bases short, with 5 bases between. The length of the CDR3 is 12 residues. The CDR3 bases are TGTGCCAGCAGGAGCATGAACACTGAAGCTTTCTTT. Translation gives CASRSMNTEAFF.

As concerns this clonotype: Compared with germline, one end of the junction differs, possibly owing to a read error. J is TRBJ1-2 and V is TRBV4-1; 7 nucleotides align to TRBD1. The CDR3 is 16 amino acids. Germline V CDR1 and CDR2: MGHRA, YSYEKL. The CDR3 is CANSQEASGGLYGYAF. The CDR3 DNA sequence: TGCGCCAACAGCCAAGAGGCGTCAGGGGGTCTCTATGGCTACGCCTTC.

This clonotype has a count of ten or more. The chain recombines TRBV7-8 with TRBJ2-1; 12 bases are a match to TRBD2. After removal of 5 bases from V and 7 bases from J, the junction contained 9 bases not matched to a gene. This CDR3 is built from 16 residues. The germline V gene encodes CDR1 SGHVS and CDR2 FQNEAQ. The CDR3 loop is CASSILTSGRENEQFF. The CDR3 DNA reads as TGTGCCAGCAGCATCCTGACTAGCGGGAGAGAGAATGAGCAGTTCTTC.

The chain carries TRBV12-3 or TRBV12-4 and TRBJ2-2; D gene unclear. V was cut by 7 bases and J by 6 bases, with 18 bases left in between. The CDR3 runs to 15 residues. DNA for the CDR3: TGTGCCAGCAATCCACGGAAGGGAAACGCCGGGGAGCTGTTTTTT. Its protein is CASNPRKGNAGELFF.

This clonotype was detected once. This sequence joins TRBV12-3 or TRBV12-4 and TRBJ1-5; possibly TRBD1 for D (6 bases). The CDR3 runs to 14 residues. The germline V and J ends were trimmed by 5 bases and 9 bases, with 17 bases remaining between them. The CDR3 sequence: CASSIQGSRVPQHF. The CDR3 DNA reads TGTGCCAGCAGTATACAGGGATCTCGGGTGCCCCAGCATTTT.

The sample holds one count of this clonotype. V gene TRBV29-1 combines with J gene TRBJ2-5; no definite D call. V was shortened by 4 bases and J by 5 bases, with 11 bases between the two germline ends. The CDR3 totals 12 residues. Germline values: CDR1 SQVTM, CDR2 ANQGSEA. As DNA, the CDR3 is TGCAGCGTTGGCAGAAACCGGGAGACCCAGTACTTC. It encodes CSVGRNRETQYF. Based on the CDR3 plus reference TRBV29-1 and TRBJ2-5, the full variable domain is SAVISQKPSRDICQRGTSLTIQCQVDSQVTMMFWYRQQPGQSLTLIATANQGSEATYESGFVIDKFPISRPNLTFSTLTVSNMSPEDSSIYLCSVGRNRETQYFGPGTRLLVL.

With respect to this clonotype: A much larger clone sits a single nucleotide away, making a read error possible. The rearrangement joins TRBV6-5 to TRBJ1-5, with D unclear. The CDR3 consists of 14 residues. Trimming left V 6 bases short and J 4 bases short, with 13 bases between. Germline CDR1 is MNHEY and CDR2 is SVGAGI. In DNA, the CDR3 is TGTGCCAGCAGACCTACATGGCGGAATCAGCCCCAGCATTTT. This codes for CASRPTWRNQPQHF.

This clonotype was recorded at least ten times. The rearrangement joins TRBV24-1 to TRBJ2-1; 9 bases agree with TRBD2. This CDR3 spans 15 amino acids. V was clipped by 4 bases and J by 2 bases; unmatched bases: 2. Germline V CDR1 and CDR2: KGHDR, SFDVKD. As DNA, the CDR3 is TGTGCCACCAGTGACCCTAGCGGGACCTACAATGAGCAGTTCTTC. This translates into CATSDPSGTYNEQFF.

A word on this clonotype: A read error may produce the germline difference seen at one junction end. The V gene is TRBV6-1, the J gene TRBJ1-5, with TRBD1 identical over 9 bases. The germline CDR1 and CDR2 sequences are MNHNS and SASEGT. The CDR3 runs 19 residues. CDR3 protein: CASNPPGGQGLFSNQPQHF. The CDR3, as DNA: TGCGCCAGCAACCCCCCAGGAGGACAGGGGTTGTTTAGCAATCAGCCTCAGCATTTT.

This clonotype was counted many times. The chain joins TRBV20-1 to TRBJ2-2, with D perhaps matching TRBD1 or TRBD2 (6 bases each). From germline, CDR1 is DFQATT and CDR2 SNEGSKA (reference sequence). The CDR3 has 14 residues. Trimming stripped 0 bases from V and 5 bases from J, with 10 bases between. CDR3: CSARELGGTGELFF. The CDR3 DNA reads TGCAGTGCTAGAGAGTTAGGGGGGACCGGGGAGCTGTTTTTT.

In the case of this clonotype: A junction boundary mismatches the germline segment, possibly from a read error. The V call is TRBV29-1, the J call TRBJ2-7, with D possibly matching TRBD2 (5 bases). CDR1 and CDR2 (germline): SQVTM, ANQGSEA. The CDR3 is made up of 14 amino acids. The CDR3 region has the DNA TGTAGCGTTAGGACGGCTCCGAGCTCCTACGAGGAGTACTTC. Translated: CSVRTAPSSYEEYF.

This chain connects TRBV4-1 to TRBJ2-6; the D gene is possibly TRBD1 (6 bases). The CDR3 contains 16 residues. With 5 bases removed from V and 9 bases from J, the gap between germline ends came to 20 bases. In germline, CDR1 is MGHRA, CDR2 YSYEKL. The CDR3 region is CASSMTGLSWVNVLTF. The DNA of the CDR3 is TGCGCCAGCAGCATGACAGGCCTCTCTTGGGTCAACGTCCTGACTTTC.

About this clonotype: This sequence may be a read error, since a much larger clone differs from it by one base. V is TRBV6-1 and J is TRBJ2-7; perhaps D is TRBD1 or TRBD2 (6 bases each). Trimming shortened V by 6 bases and J by 1 base, and 19 bases separated the two germline ends. This CDR3 has 16 residues. Germline CDR1 reads MNHNS; CDR2 reads SASEGT. As DNA, the CDR3 is TGTGCCAGCAGCCGCTCGGGGGAACAGGGTTCCTACGAGCAGTACTTC. It codes for CASSRSGEQGSYEQYF.

This clonotype came up many times. The J gene is TRBJ1-2, the V gene TRBV6-5; 9 nucleotides align to TRBD1. V dropped 7 bases and J dropped 5; count of bases not matched to a gene: 14. The CDR3 totals 16 residues. CDR1 and CDR2 from the germline V gene are MNHEY and SVGAGI. DNA of the CDR3: TGTGCCAGCAAGTTCCGGATCTCCGGGACAGGGTATGGCTACACCTTC. This sequence encodes CASKFRISGTGYGYTF.